This T cell receptor (beta chain) was identified in a study of T cells in Graves' hyperthyroidism and ophthalmopathy. Turning to the study itself: Before treatment of any kind, peripheral blood was taken at initial diagnosis.

Overall study results and limits: In the analysis, a 13 V-J model separated ophthalmopathy from stable hyperthyroidism. Most clonotypes expanded in thyroid above 0.001 were likewise present in blood.

Trimming removed 7 bases from V and 1 base from J; junction bases left unmatched: 11. CDR3 size: 15 residues. Looked up from germline, CDR1 is GTSNPN and CDR2 is SVGIG (reference sequence). TCR beta CDR3 region amplification was performed from RNA transcripts. HTBI primers drove first-round RT-PCR of the TCR CDR3. TCRdb re-called the multiplex PCR reads with MiXCR, one entry per CDR3 protein. Of about 530,000 distinct CDR3 sequences listed, roughly 15% are singletons. With respect to this clonotype: The antigen is unknown. A clone one base away is much larger, so this may be a read error.

Patients were excluded for uncontrolled infection, other autoimmune disease, pregnancy or lactation. What was sequenced was blood. The rearrangement links TRBV30 to TRBJ1-1, with 8 bases aligning to TRBD1. The receptor was isolated from a woman between 18 and 29 years old with Graves' ophthalmopathy. The CDR3 DNA reads TGTGCCTTTAGGACAGGGTCAGGCCCGAACACTGAAGCTTTCTTT. The encoded protein is CAFRTGSGPNTEAFF.